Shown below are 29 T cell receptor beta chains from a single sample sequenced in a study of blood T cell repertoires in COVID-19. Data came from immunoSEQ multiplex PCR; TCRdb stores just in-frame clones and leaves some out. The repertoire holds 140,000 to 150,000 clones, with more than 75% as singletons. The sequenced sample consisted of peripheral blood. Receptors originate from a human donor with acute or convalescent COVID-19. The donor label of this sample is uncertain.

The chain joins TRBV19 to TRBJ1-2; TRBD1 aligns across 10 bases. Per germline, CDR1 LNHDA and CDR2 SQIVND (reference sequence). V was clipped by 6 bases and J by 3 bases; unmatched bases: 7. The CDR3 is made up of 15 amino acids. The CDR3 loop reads CASSPGQGYDYGYTF. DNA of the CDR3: TGTGCCAGTAGCCCGGGACAGGGGTACGACTATGGCTACACCTTC.

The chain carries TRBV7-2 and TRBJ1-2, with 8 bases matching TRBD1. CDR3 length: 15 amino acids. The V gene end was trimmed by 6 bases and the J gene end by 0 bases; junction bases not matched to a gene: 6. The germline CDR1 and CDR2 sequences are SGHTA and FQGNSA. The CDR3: CASRPGQGANYGYTF. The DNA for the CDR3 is TGTGCCAGCAGACCCGGACAGGGAGCTAACTATGGCTACACCTTC.

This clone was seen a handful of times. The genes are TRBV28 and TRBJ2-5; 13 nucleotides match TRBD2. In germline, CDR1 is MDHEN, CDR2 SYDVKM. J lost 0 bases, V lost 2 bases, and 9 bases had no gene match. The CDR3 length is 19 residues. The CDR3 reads CASSLGLAGATRYQETQYF. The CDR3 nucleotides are TGTGCCAGCAGTTTAGGACTAGCGGGGGCCACGAGGTACCAAGAGACCCAGTACTTC.

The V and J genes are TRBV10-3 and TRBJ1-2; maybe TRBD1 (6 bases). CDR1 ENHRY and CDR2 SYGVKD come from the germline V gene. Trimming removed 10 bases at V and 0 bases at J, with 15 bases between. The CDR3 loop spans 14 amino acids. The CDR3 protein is CATSQGEANYGYTF. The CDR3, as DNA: TGTGCCACCTCACAGGGAGAAGCTAACTATGGCTACACCTTC.

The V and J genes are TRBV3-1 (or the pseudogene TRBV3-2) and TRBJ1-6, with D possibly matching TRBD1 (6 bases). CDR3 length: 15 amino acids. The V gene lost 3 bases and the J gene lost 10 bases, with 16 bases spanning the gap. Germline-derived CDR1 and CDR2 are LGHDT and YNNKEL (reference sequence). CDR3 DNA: TGTGCCAGCAGCCAGACACCGGACAGCGCATCACCCCTCCACTTT. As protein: CASSQTPDSASPLHF.

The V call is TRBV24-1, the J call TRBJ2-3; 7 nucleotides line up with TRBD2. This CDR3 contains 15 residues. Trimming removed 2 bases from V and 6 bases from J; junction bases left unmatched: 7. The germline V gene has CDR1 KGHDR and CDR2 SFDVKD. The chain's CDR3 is CATSDSSGAGDTQYF. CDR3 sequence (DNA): TGTGCCACCAGTGATTCCAGCGGGGCTGGGGATACGCAGTATTTT.

The CDR3 DNA follows: TGTGCCAGCACCCGCCCCGGGACAGGGGGTAACGAGCAGTACTTC. This codes for CASTRPGTGGNEQYF. This chain joins TRBV28 and TRBJ2-7; the match to TRBD1 covers 11 bases. The V gene's germline CDR1 is MDHEN and CDR2 SYDVKM. The CDR3 covers 15 residues. J lost 5 bases, V lost 7 bases, and 10 bases had no gene match. Full variable domain (missing parts from reference TRBV28 and TRBJ2-7): DVKVTQSSRYLVKRTGEKVFLECVQDMDHENMFWYRQDPGLGLRLIYFSYDVKMKEKGDIPEGYSVSREKKERFSLILESASTNQTSMYLCASTRPGTGGNEQYFGPGTRLTVT.

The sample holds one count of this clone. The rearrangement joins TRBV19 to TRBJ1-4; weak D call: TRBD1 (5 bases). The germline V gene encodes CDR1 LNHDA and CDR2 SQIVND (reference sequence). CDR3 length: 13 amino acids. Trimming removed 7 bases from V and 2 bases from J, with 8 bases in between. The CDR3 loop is CASMRGTNEKLFF. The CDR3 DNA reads TGTGCCAGTATGCGGGGGACTAATGAAAAACTGTTTTTT.

CDR3 region: CATKRTGIATNEKLFF. The CDR3 DNA reads as TGTGCCACCAAAAGGACAGGGATTGCAACTAATGAAAAACTGTTTTTT. The chain employs TRBV27 and TRBJ1-4, with TRBD1 matching over 8 bases. The J segment lost 0 bases and the V segment lost 10 bases, leaving 10 bases of the junction unmatched. The CDR3 sequence is 16 residues long. CDR1 is MNHEY, CDR2 SMNVEV, per germline (reference sequence).

CDR3 sequence: CASSPQGIGATEAFF. The CDR3 DNA is TGTGCCAGCAGCCCACAGGGAATTGGGGCCACTGAAGCTTTCTTT. The chain is built from TRBV5-4 and TRBJ1-1; possible D gene TRBD1, 6 bases. The V end was cut by 4 bases, the J end by 4 bases, with 17 bases between. The CDR3 is 15 amino acids. The germline CDR1 and CDR2 sequences are SGHNT and YYREEE (reference sequence). Supplemented by reference TRBV5-4 and TRBJ1-1, the full variable domain reads ETGVTQSPTHLIKTRGQQVTLRCSSQSGHNTVSWYQQALGQGPQFIFQYYREEENGRGNFPPRFSGLQFPNYSSELNVNALELDDSALYLCASSPQGIGATEAFFGQGTRLTVV.

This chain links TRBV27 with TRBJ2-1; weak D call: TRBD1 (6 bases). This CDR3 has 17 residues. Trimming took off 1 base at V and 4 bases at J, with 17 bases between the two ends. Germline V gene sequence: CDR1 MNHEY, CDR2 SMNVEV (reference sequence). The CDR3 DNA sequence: TGTGCCAGCAGTTTATTAGCAGGGGACCTATATTACAATGAGCAGTTCTTC. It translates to CASSLLAGDLYYNEQFF.

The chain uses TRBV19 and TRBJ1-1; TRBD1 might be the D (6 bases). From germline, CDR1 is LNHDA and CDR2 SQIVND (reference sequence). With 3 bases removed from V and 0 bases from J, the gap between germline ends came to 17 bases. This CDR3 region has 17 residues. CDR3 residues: CASSMAGAVGLNTEAFF. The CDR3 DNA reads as TGTGCCAGTAGTATGGCGGGGGCCGTAGGGCTGAACACTGAAGCTTTCTTT.

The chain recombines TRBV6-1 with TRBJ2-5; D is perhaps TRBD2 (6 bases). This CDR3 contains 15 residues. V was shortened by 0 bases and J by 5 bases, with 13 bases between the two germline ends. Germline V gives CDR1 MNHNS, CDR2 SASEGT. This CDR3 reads CASSEAKGGGETQYF. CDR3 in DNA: TGTGCCAGCAGTGAAGCTAAGGGAGGTGGGGAGACCCAGTACTTC.

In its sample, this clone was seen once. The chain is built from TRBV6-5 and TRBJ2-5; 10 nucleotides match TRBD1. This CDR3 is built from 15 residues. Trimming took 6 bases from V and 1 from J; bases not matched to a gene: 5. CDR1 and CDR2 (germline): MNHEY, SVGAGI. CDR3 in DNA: TGTGCCAGCAGACCCGGGACAGGGGTCCAAGAGACCCAGTACTTC. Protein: CASRPGTGVQETQYF.

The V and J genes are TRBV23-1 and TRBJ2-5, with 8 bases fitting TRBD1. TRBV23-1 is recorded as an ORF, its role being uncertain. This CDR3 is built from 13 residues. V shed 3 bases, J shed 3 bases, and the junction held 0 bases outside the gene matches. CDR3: CASSQDREETQYF. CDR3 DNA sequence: TGCGCCAGCAGTCAGGACAGGGAAGAGACCCAGTACTTC.

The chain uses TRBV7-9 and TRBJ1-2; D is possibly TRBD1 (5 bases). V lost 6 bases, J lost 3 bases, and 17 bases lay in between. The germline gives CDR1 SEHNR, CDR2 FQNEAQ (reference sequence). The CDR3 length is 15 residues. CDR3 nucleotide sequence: TGTGCCAGCAGTCCCCCCAAGGGGCGCGACTATGGCTACACCTTC. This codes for CASSPPKGRDYGYTF.

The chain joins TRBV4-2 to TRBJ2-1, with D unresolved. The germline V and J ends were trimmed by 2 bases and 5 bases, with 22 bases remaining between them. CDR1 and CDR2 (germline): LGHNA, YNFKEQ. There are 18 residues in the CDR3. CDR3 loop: CASSQSVMVVRIHNEQFF. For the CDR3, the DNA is TGTGCCAGCAGCCAATCGGTAATGGTAGTAAGAATACACAATGAGCAGTTCTTC.

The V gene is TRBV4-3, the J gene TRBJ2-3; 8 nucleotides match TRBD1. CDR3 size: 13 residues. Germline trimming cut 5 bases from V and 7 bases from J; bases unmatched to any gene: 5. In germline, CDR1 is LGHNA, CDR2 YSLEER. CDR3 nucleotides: TGCGCCAGCAGCGCCCAGGGGGCGCATACGCAGTATTTT. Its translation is CASSAQGAHTQYF.

The CDR3 DNA reads as TGTGCCAGCAGCCAGTCTAGCGGGGGCTCTGGGAATGAGCAGTTCTTC. It is translated as CASSQSSGGSGNEQFF. V is TRBV3-1 (or the pseudogene TRBV3-2) and J is TRBJ2-1, with 10 bases matching TRBD2. V was clipped by 3 bases and J by 7 bases; unmatched bases: 9. Germline V gene lookup returns CDR1 LGHDT and CDR2 YNNKEL (reference sequence). This CDR3 contains 16 residues.

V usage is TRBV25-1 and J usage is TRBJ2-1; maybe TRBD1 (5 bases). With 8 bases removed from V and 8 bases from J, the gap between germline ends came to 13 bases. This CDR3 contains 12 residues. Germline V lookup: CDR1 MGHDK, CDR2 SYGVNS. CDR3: CASSWGPHEQFF. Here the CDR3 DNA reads TGTGCCAGCTCCTGGGGCCCCCATGAGCAGTTCTTC.

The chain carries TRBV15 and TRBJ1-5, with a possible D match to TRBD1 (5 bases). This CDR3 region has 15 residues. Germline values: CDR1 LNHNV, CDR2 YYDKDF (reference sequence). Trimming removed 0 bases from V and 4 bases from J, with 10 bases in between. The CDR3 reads CATSRDGGNNQPQHF. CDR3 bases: TGTGCCACCAGCAGAGATGGGGGGAATAATCAGCCCCAGCATTTT.

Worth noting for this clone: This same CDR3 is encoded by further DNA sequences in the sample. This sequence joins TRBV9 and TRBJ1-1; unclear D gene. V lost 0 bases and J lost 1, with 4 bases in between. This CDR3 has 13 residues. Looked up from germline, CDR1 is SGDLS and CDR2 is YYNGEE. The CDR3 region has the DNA TGTGCCAGCAGCGTAGCCAGGAACACTGAAGCTTTCTTT. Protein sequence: CASSVARNTEAFF.

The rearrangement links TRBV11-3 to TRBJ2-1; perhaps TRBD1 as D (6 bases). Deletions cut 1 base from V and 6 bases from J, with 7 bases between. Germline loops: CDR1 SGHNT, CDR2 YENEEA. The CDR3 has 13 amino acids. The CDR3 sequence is CASSLGGGNEQFF. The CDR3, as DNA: TGTGCCAGCAGCTTAGGAGGGGGCAATGAGCAGTTCTTC.

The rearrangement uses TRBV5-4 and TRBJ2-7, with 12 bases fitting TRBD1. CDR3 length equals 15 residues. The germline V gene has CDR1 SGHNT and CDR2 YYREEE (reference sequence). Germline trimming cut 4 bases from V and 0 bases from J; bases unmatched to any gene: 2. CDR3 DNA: TGTGCCAGCAGCAGGGACAGGGGGCACTCCTACGAGCAGTACTTC. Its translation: CASSRDRGHSYEQYF.

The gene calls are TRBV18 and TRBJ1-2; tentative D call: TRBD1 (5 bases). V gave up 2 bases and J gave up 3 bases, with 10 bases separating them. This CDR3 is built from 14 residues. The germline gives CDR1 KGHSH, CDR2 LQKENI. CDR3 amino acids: CASSPSGMDYGYTF. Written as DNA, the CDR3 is TGTGCCAGCTCACCATCAGGGATGGACTATGGCTACACCTTC. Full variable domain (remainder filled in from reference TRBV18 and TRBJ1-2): NAGVMQNPRHLVRRRGQEARLRCSPMKGHSHVYWYRQLPEEGLKFMVYLQKENIIDESGMPKERFSAEFPKEGPSILRIQQVVRGDSAAYFCASSPSGMDYGYTFGSGTRLTVV.

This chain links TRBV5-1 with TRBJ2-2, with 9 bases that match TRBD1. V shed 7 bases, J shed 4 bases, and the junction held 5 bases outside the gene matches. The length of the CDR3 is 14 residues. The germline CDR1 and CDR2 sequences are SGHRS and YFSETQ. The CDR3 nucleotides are TGCGCCAGCGGGGGACAGGGTAGCACCGGGGAGCTGTTTTTT. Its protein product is CASGGQGSTGELFF.

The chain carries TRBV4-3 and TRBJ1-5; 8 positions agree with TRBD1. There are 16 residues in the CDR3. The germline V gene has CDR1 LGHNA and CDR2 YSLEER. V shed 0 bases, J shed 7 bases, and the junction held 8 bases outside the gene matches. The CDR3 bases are TGCGCCAGCAGCCAAGATTACCAGGGGGCAAGACAGCCCCAGCATTTT. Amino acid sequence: CASSQDYQGARQPQHF.

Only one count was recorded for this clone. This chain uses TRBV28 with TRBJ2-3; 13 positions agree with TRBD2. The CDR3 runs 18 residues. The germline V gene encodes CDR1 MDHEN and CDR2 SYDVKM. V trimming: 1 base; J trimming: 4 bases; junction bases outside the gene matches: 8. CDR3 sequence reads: CASSLFTSGRAGADTQYF. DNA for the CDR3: TGTGCCAGCAGTTTATTTACTAGCGGGAGGGCCGGGGCAGATACGCAGTATTTT.

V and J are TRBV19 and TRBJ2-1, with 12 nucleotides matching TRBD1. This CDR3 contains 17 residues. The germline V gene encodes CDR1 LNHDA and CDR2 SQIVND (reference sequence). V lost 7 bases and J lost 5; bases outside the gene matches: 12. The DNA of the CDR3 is TGTGCCAGTACCAAGTATCCCGGGACAGGGGGCAACAATGAGCAGTTCTTC. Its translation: CASTKYPGTGGNNEQFF.